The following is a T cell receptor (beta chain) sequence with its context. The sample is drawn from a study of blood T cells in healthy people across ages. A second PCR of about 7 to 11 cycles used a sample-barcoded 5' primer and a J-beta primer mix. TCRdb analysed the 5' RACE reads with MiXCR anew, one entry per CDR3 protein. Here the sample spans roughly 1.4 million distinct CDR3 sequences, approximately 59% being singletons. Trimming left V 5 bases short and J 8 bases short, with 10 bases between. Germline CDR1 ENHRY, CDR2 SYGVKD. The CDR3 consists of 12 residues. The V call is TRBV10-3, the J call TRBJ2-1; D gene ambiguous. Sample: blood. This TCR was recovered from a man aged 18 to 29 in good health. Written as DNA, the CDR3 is TGTGCCATCAGTCTGCACTCCGATGAGCAGTTCTTC. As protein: CAISLHSDEQFF.